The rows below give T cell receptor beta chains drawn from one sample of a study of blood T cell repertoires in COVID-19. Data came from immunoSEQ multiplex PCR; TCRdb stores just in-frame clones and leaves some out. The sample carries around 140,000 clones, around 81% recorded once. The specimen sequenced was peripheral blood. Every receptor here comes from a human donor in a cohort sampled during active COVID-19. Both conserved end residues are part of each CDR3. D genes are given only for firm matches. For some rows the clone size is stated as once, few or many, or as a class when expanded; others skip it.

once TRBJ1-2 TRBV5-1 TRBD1 TGCGCCAGCAGCCCAAGGATGACAGGGTCCTATGGCTACACCTTC CASSPRMTGSYGYTF
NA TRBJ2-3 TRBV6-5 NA TGTGCCAGCAGTCGGACACCCCGCACAGATACGCAGTATTTT CASSRTPRTDTQYF
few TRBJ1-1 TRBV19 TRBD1 TGTGCCAGCTCCATACAGGGGATGAACACTGAAGCTTTCTTT CASSIQGMNTEAFF
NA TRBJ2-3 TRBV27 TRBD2 TGTGCCAGCAGTGTACTAGCGGCTAGCACAGATACGCAGTATTTT CASSVLAASTDTQYF
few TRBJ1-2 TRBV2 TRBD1 TGTGCCAGCAGTGAACACAGGGGCCTCTATGGCTACACCTTC CASSEHRGLYGYTF
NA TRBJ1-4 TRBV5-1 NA TGCGCCAGCAGCTTGCTAGGACAGCCTAATGAAAAACTGTTTTTT CASSLLGQPNEKLFF
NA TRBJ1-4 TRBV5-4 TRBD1 TGTGCCAGCAGCTTGGGGACAGGTCGATATGAAAAACTGTTTTTT CASSLGTGRYEKLFF
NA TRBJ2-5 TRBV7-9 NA TGTGCCAGCAGCTTAGGGGCCCCTCAAGAGACCCAGTACTTC CASSLGAPQETQYF
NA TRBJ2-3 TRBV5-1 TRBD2 TGCGCCAGCAGCATTGGGACTAGCGGGAGGGTAAGCACAGATACGCAGTATTTT CASSIGTSGRVSTDTQYF
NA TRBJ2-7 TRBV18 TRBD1 TGTGCCAGCTCATCCGGACAGGGGGCTGGCGAGCAGTACTTC CASSSGQGAGEQYF
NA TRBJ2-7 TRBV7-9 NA TGTGCCAGCAGCTTGAGTGGGAGCTCGTACGAGCAGTACTTC CASSLSGSSYEQYF
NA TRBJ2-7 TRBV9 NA TGTGCCAGCAGCGTAGTTGTAAGGGGCGCCTACGAGCAGTACTTC CASSVVVRGAYEQYF
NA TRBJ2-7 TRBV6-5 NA TGTGCCAGCAGTTACTCGTACCAGGGCTTGGCCGAGCAGTACTTC CASSYSYQGLAEQYF
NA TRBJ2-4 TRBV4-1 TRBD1 TGCGCCAGCAGCCAAGTGACAGGGAAAGTCAAAAACATTCAGTACTTC CASSQVTGKVKNIQYF